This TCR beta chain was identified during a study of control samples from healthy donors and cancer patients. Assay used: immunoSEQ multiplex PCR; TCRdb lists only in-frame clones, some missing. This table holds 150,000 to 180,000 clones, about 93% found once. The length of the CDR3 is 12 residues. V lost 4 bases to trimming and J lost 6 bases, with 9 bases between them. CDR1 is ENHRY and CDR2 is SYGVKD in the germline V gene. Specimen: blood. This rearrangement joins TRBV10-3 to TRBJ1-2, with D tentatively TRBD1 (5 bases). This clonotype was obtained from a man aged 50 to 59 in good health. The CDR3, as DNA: TGTGCCATCAGTGGGGGGGGAAATGGCTACACCTTC. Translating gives CAISGGGNGYTF.